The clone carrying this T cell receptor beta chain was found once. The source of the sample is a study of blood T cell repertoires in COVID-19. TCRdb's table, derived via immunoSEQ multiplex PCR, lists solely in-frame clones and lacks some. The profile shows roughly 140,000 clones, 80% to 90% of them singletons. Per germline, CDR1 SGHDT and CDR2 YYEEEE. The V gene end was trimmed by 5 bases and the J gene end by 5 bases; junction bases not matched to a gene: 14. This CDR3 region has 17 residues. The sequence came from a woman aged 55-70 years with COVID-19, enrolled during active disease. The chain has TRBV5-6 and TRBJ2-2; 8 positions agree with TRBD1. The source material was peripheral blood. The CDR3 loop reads CASRTTGTGNFTGELFF. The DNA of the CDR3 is TGTGCCAGCAGAACTACCGGGACAGGCAATTTTACCGGGGAGCTGTTTTTT.